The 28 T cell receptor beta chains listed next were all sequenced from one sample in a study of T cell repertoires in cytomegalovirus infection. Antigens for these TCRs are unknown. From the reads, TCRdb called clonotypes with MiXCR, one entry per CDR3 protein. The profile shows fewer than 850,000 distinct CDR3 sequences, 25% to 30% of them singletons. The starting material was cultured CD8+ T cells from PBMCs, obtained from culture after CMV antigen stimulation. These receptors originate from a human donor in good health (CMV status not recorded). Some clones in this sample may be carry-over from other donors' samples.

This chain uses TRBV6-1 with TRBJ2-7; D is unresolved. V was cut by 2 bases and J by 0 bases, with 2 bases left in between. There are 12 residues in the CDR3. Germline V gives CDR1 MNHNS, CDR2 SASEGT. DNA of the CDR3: TGTGCCAGCAGTGAATTCTCCTACGAGCAGTACGTC. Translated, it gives CASSEFSYEQYV.

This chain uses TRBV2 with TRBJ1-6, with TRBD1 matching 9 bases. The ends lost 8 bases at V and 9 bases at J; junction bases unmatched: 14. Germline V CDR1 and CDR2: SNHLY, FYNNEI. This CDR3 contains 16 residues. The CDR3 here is CASQRSRTGVASPLHF. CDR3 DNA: TGTGCCAGCCAGAGATCCCGGACAGGGGTGGCTTCACCCCTCCACTTT.

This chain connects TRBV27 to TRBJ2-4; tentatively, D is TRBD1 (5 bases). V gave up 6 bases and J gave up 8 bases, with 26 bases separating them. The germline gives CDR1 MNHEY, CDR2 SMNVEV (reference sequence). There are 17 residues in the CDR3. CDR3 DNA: TGTGCCAGCAGCCCCGGTCCAGGGTCCGTAGCCATTGACATTCAGTACTTC. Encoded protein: CASSPGPGSVAIDIQYF.

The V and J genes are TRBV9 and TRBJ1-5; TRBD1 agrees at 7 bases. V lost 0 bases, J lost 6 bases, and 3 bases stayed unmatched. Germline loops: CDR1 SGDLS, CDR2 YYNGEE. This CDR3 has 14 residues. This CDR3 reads CASSVAGGGQPQHF. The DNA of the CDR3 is TGTGCCAGCAGCGTAGCAGGGGGAGGTCAGCCCCAGCATTTT.

This chain's CDR3 is CASSGQGILAGELFF. DNA of the CDR3: TGTGCCAGCAGTGGGCAGGGGATACTAGCCGGGGAGCTGTTTTTT. The chain links TRBV2 to TRBJ2-2, with D tentatively TRBD1 (6 bases). Trimming left V 4 bases short and J 6 bases short, with 15 bases between. In germline, CDR1 is SNHLY, CDR2 FYNNEI. There are 15 residues in the CDR3. The complete variable domain, with remaining parts taken from reference TRBV2 and TRBJ2-2, reads EPEVTQTPSHQVTQMGQEVILRCVPISNHLYFYWYRQILGQKVEFLVSFYNNEISEKSEIFDDQFSVERPDGSNFTLKIRSTKLEDSAMYFCASSGQGILAGELFFGEGSRLTVL.

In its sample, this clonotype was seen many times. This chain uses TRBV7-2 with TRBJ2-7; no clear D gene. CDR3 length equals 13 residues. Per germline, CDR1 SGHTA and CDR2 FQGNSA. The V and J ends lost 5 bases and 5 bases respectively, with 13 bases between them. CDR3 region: CASSHTPNDEQYF. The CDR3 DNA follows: TGTGCCAGCAGCCATACCCCGAACGACGAGCAGTACTTC.

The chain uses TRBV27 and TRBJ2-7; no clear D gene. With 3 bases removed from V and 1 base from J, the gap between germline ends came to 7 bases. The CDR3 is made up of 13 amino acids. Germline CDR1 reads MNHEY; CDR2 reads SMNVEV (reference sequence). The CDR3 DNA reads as TGTGCCAGCAGTTTGTACGGGTCCTACGAGCAGTACTTC. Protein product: CASSLYGSYEQYF.

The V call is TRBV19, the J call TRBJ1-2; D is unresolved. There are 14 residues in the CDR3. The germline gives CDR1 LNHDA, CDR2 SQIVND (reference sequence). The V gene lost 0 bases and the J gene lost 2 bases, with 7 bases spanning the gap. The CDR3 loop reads CASSIDLGNYGYTF. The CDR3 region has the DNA TGTGCCAGTAGTATAGATCTCGGGAACTATGGCTACACCTTC.

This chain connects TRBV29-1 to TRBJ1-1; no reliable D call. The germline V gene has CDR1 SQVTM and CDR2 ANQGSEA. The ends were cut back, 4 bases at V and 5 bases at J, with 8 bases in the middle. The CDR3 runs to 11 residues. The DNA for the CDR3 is TGCAGCGTTGTCATCATGACTGAAGCTTTCTTT. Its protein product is CSVVIMTEAFF.

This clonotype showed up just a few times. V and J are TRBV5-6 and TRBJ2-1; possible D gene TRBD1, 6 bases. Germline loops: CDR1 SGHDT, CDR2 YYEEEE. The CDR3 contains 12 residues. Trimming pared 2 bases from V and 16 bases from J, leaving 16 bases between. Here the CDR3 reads CASSFPTGFFFF. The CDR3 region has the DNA TGTGCCAGCAGCTTTCCGACAGGCTTTTTTTTCTTC.

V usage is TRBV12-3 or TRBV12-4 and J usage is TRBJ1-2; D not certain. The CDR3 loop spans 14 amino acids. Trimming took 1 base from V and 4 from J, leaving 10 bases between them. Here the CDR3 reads CASSLEATGYGYTF. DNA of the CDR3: TGTGCCAGCAGTTTAGAGGCCACCGGCTATGGCTACACCTTC.

As DNA, the CDR3 is TGTGCCAGTAGCGAAGTAGGGGAGCTGTTTTTT. Its protein product is CASSEVGELFF. V is TRBV19 and J is TRBJ2-2; no firm D call. This CDR3 is 11 amino acids long. Trimming pared 6 bases from V and 8 bases from J, leaving 7 bases between. From germline, CDR1 is LNHDA and CDR2 SQIVND (reference sequence).

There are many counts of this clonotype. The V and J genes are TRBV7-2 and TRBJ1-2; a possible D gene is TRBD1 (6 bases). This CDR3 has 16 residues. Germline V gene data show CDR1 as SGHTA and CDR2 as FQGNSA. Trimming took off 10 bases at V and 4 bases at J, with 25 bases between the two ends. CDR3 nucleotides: TGTGCCATTCCGTCCAAGGGGGGTCTTCTCCGCTATGGCTACACCTTC. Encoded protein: CAIPSKGGLLRYGYTF.

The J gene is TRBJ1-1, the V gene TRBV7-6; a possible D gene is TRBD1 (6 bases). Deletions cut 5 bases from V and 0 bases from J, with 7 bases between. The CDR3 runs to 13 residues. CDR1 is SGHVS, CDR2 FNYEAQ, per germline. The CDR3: CASSTGMNTEAFF. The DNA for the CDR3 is TGTGCCAGCAGCACAGGGATGAACACTGAAGCTTTCTTT.

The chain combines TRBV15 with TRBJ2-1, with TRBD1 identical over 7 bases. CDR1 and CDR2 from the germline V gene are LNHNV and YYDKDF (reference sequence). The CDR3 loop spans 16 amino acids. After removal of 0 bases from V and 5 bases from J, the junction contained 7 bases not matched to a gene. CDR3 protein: CATSRDPPGQNNEQFF. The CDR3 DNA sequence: TGTGCCACCAGCAGAGATCCTCCGGGACAGAACAATGAGCAGTTCTTC.

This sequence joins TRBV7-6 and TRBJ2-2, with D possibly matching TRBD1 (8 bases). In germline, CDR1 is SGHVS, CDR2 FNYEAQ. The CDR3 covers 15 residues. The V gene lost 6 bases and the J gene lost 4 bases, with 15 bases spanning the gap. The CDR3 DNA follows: TGTGCCAGCAGACACAACAGGGGGGGCACCGGGGAGCTGTTTTTT. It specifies CASRHNRGGTGELFF.

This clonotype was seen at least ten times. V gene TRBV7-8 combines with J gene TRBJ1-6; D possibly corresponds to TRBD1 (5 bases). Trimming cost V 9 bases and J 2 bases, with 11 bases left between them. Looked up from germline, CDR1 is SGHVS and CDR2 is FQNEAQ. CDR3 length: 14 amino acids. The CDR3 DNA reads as TGTGCCAGTGGGGCGGGACCCTATAATTCACCCCTCCACTTT. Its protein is CASGAGPYNSPLHF.

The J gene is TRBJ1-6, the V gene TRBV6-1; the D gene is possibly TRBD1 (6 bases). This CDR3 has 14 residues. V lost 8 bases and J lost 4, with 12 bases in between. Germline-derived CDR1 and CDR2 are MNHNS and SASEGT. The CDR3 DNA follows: TGTGCCAGCCGAGGACAGACTTATAATTCACCCCTCCACTTT. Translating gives CASRGQTYNSPLHF.

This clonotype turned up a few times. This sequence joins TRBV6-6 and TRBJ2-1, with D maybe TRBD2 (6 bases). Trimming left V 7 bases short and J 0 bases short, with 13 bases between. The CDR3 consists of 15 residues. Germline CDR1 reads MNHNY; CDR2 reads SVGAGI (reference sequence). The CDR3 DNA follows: TGTGCCAGCATCCCGAGGGGAGGCTCCTACAATGAGCAGTTCTTC. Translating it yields CASIPRGGSYNEQFF.

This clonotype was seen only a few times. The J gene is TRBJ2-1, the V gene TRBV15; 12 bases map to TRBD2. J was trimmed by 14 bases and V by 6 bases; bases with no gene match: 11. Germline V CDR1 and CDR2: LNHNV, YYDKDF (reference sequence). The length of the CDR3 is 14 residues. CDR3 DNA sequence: TGTGCCACCAGGGAACCTAGCGGGGGGGCTCCCAAGTTCTTC. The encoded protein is CATREPSGGAPKFF.

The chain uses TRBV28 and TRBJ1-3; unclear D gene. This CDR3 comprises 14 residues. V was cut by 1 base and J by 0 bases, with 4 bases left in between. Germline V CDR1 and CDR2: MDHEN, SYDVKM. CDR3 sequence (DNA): TGTGCCAGCAGTTTATTTATCTCTGGAAACACCATATATTTT. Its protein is CASSLFISGNTIYF.

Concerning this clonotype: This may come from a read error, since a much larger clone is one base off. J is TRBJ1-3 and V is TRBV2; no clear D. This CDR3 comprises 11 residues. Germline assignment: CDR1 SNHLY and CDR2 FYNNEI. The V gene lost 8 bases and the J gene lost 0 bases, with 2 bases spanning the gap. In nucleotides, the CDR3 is TGTGCCAGCCCCTCTGGAAACACCATATATTTT. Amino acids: CASPSGNTIYF.

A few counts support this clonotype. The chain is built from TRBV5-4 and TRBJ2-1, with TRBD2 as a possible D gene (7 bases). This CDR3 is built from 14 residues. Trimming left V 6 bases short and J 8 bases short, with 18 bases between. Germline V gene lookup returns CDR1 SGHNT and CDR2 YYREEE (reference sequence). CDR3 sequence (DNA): TGTGCCAGCACCCTGTGGGGGGGCCGCGATGAGCAGTTCTTC. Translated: CASTLWGGRDEQFF.

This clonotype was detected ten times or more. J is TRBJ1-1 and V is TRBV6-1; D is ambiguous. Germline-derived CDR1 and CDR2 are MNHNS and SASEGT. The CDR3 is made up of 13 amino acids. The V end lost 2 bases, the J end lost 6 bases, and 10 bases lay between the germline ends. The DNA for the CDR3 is TGTGCCAGCAGTGAACTGGGGAGGCCTGAAGCTTTCTTT. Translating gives CASSELGRPEAFF.

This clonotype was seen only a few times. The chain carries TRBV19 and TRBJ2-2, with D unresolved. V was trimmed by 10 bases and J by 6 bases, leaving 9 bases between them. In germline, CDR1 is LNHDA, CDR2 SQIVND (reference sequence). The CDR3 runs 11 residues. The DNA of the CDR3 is TGTGCCACAGCCTCCCCCGGGGAGCTGTTTTTT. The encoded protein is CATASPGELFF.

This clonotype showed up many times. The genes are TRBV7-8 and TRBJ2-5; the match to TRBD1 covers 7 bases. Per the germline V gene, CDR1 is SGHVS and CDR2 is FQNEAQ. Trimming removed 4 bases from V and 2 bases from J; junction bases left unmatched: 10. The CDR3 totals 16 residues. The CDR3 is CASSSRANRGQETQYF. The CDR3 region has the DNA TGTGCCAGCAGCTCCCGAGCAAACAGGGGACAAGAGACCCAGTACTTC.

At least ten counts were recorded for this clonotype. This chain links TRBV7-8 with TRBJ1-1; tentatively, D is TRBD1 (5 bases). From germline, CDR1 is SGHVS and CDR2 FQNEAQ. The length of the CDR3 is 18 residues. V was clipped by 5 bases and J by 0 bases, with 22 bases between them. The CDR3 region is CASSPRRQPRTMNTEAFF. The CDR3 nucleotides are TGTGCCAGCAGCCCCAGAAGGCAGCCGCGGACAATGAACACTGAAGCTTTCTTT.

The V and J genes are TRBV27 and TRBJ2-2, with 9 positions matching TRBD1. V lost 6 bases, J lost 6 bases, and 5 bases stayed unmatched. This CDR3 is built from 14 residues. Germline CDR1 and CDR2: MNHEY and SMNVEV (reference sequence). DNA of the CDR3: TGTGCCAGCAGGGACAGGGGATTTGCCGGGGAGCTGTTTTTT. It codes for CASRDRGFAGELFF.